This T cell receptor (beta chain) was profiled in a study of radiation and T cells in renal cell carcinoma. Background on the study: Nephrectomy followed 15 Gy stereotactic body radiation by 4 weeks.

Specified time point: baseline pretreatment blood. Treatment: 15 Gy SBRT to primary tumor, nephrectomy 4 weeks later. Blood was sampled at baseline, 2 weeks and 4 weeks after SBRT. Trimming took off 6 bases at V and 6 bases at J, with 13 bases between the two ends. The germline gives CDR1 SGDLS, CDR2 YYNGEE. CDR3 length equals 14 residues. Details on this clone: No antigen is known for it.

Measured with immunoSEQ multiplex PCR; TCRdb has only the in-frame clones, and not every one. In the table there are approximately 150,000 clones, roughly 85% of which are singletons. Study-level findings and limits: Without pretreatment biopsies, baseline tumor clonotype presence was undetermined. In blood, top tumor clones expanded by 2 weeks, shrinking by 4.

V and J are TRBV9 and TRBJ2-6; D gene unclear. Material: blood, obtained from a patient whose treatment included radiotherapy and nephrectomy. This TCR was sampled from a woman aged 50 to 60 with renal cell carcinoma. The CDR3 reads CASTKSPVANVLTF. The CDR3 region has the DNA TGTGCCAGCACCAAATCACCTGTGGCCAACGTCCTGACTTTC. The variable domain in full, completed from reference TRBV9 and TRBJ2-6, reads DSGVTQTPKHLITATGQRVTLRCSPRSGDLSVYWYQQSLDQGLQFLIQYYNGEERAKGNILERFSAQQFPDLHSELNLSSLELGDSALYFCASTKSPVANVLTFGAGSRLTVL.